The 21 T cell receptor beta chains below were found in one sample sequenced in a study of blood T cell repertoires in COVID-19. Generated by immunoSEQ multiplex PCR, the TCRdb table keeps only in-frame clones and is missing some. Counted here are fewer than 300,000 clones, over 75% occurring once; the ten biggest clones make up 13%. Sequenced material: peripheral blood. The receptors derive from a human donor in a cohort sampled during active COVID-19.

The rearrangement joins TRBV28 to TRBJ1-1; no reliable D call. V was clipped by 2 bases and J by 0 bases, with 22 bases between them. This CDR3 is built from 19 residues. CDR1 and CDR2 (germline): MDHEN, SYDVKM. CDR3 sequence (DNA): TGTGCCAGCAGTTTACCCTCGGCGGGCAGCCGAAAAATGAACACTGAAGCTTTCTTT. As protein: CASSLPSAGSRKMNTEAFF.

V and J are TRBV7-2 and TRBJ2-2; perhaps TRBD2 as D (6 bases). Between the trimmed V and J ends, which lost 4 bases and 6 bases, there was a span of 9 bases. This CDR3 region has 13 residues. Germline V gene sequence: CDR1 SGHTA, CDR2 FQGNSA. CDR3 loop: CASSSRLAGELFF. In DNA form, the CDR3 reads TGTGCCAGCAGCTCAAGACTAGCCGGGGAGCTGTTTTTT.

This chain links TRBV2 with TRBJ2-7; TRBD1 matches 7 bases. Germline CDR1 SNHLY, CDR2 FYNNEI. The CDR3 spans 11 residues. V was clipped by 11 bases and J by 3 bases; unmatched bases: 4. The CDR3 is CASGQDYEQYF. CDR3 nucleotides: TGTGCCTCCGGACAGGACTACGAGCAGTACTTC. The full variable domain, completed using reference TRBV2 and TRBJ2-7, is EPEVTQTPSHQVTQMGQEVILRCVPISNHLYFYWYRQILGQKVEFLVSFYNNEISEKSEIFDDQFSVERPDGSNFTLKIRSTKLEDSAMYFCASGQDYEQYFGPGTRLTVT.

This clone has a single count. This chain links TRBV12-3 or TRBV12-4 with TRBJ1-1; D gene ambiguous. CDR3 size: 12 residues. V was shortened by 4 bases and J by 3 bases, with 6 bases between the two germline ends. For the CDR3, the DNA is TGTGCCAGCAGTTCCGTTTACACTGAAGCTTTCTTT. Translating it yields CASSSVYTEAFF.

The J gene is TRBJ1-1, the V gene TRBV25-1; TRBD1 might be the D (6 bases). Germline CDR1 reads MGHDK; CDR2 reads SYGVNS. This CDR3 contains 15 residues. V was clipped by 4 bases and J by 0 bases, with 12 bases between them. The CDR3 bases are TGTGCCAGCAGTGTGGACAGCCCTATGAACACTGAAGCTTTCTTT. Translated, it gives CASSVDSPMNTEAFF.

V usage is TRBV6-5 and J usage is TRBJ1-4, with D unclear. CDR3 length: 15 residues. Germline V CDR1 and CDR2: MNHEY, SVGAGI. V was pared by 6 bases and J by 0 bases, with 11 bases between. As DNA, the CDR3 is TGTGCCAGCAGCCCCCGGGGTCCAACTAATGAAAAACTGTTTTTT. Protein product: CASSPRGPTNEKLFF.

V usage is TRBV19 and J usage is TRBJ2-5; 11 positions match TRBD1. J lost 4 bases, V lost 9 bases, and 13 bases had no gene match. In germline, CDR1 is LNHDA, CDR2 SQIVND (reference sequence). This CDR3 has 16 residues. The CDR3 spells CASRSPGQGARETQYF. As DNA, the CDR3 is TGTGCCAGCCGAAGCCCCGGACAGGGGGCAAGAGAGACCCAGTACTTC. Together with reference TRBV19 and TRBJ2-5, the CDR3 gives the full variable domain: DGGITQSPKYLFRKEGQNVTLSCEQNLNHDAMYWYRQDPGQGLRLIYYSQIVNDFQKGDIAEGYSVSREKKESFPLTVTSAQKNPTAFYLCASRSPGQGARETQYFGPGTRLLVL.

The chain employs TRBV7-9 and TRBJ2-1, with TRBD2 identical over 8 bases. Germline lookup yields CDR1 SEHNR and CDR2 FQNEAQ (reference sequence). After removal of 4 bases from V and 1 base from J, the junction contained 3 bases not matched to a gene. The CDR3 length is 15 residues. The CDR3: CASSSLAGSYNEQFF. The CDR3 DNA sequence: TGTGCCAGCAGCTCTTTAGCGGGGTCCTACAATGAGCAGTTCTTC.

V and J are TRBV3-1 (or the pseudogene TRBV3-2) and TRBJ1-2, with TRBD1 matching 7 bases. The CDR3 consists of 14 residues. Germline V gives CDR1 LGHDT, CDR2 YNNKEL (reference sequence). With 4 bases clipped from V and 6 bases from J, the junction kept 8 bases outside the gene matches. The CDR3 DNA is TGTGCCAGCAGCCTTTCAGGGGGGCGTCATGGCTACACCTTC. Its translation: CASSLSGGRHGYTF.

In this sample, this clone turned up a few times. The chain is built from TRBV12-3 or TRBV12-4 and TRBJ1-5; D uncertain. V lost 9 bases, J lost 5 bases, and 14 bases lay in between. The CDR3 contains 13 residues. The CDR3 is CASTASWDQPQHF. The CDR3 DNA sequence: TGTGCCAGTACAGCCTCTTGGGATCAGCCCCAGCATTTT.

This clone occurred once. V usage is TRBV5-1 and J usage is TRBJ1-5; a possible D gene is TRBD1 (5 bases). The CDR3 totals 15 residues. V lost 4 bases to trimming and J lost 4 bases, with 15 bases between them. Germline V gives CDR1 SGHRS, CDR2 YFSETQ. The CDR3 loop is CASSGGTGENQPQHF. CDR3 nucleotide sequence: TGCGCCAGCAGCGGAGGGACCGGAGAGAATCAGCCCCAGCATTTT.

This sequence joins TRBV6-5 and TRBJ2-3; 7 nucleotides align to TRBD1. Trimming cost V 8 bases and J 2 bases; bases outside gene matches: 7. Germline V CDR1 and CDR2: MNHEY, SVGAGI. This CDR3 has 14 residues. CDR3 sequence reads: CASGEGQNTDTQYF. In nucleotides, the CDR3 is TGTGCCAGCGGCGAGGGACAGAACACAGATACGCAGTATTTT.

The chain employs TRBV18 and TRBJ1-2, with 9 positions matching TRBD1. J gave up 5 bases and V 5 bases, and 18 bases lay outside the gene matches. The CDR3 runs 18 residues. The germline gives CDR1 KGHSH, CDR2 LQKENI. The CDR3 loop is CASSSYEGQGPIMYGYTF. The CDR3 bases are TGTGCCAGCTCATCATATGAGGGACAGGGACCTATTATGTATGGCTACACCTTC.

Comments on this clone: One end of the junction does not line up with germline, which may come from a read error. Other DNA sequences of this sample code for an identical CDR3. The chain employs TRBV7-2 and TRBJ1-2, with a possible D match to TRBD1 (5 bases). From germline, CDR1 is SGHTA and CDR2 FQGNSA. CDR3 size: 14 residues. DNA of the CDR3: TGTGCCAGCAGTTTAGATACAGGATCCTATGGCTACACCTTC. Its protein is CASSLDTGSYGYTF.

This sequence joins TRBV6-2 or TRBV6-3 and TRBJ2-4; 10 nucleotides align to TRBD2. Germline V gene sequence: CDR1 MNHEY, CDR2 SVGEGT. The V and J ends lost 4 bases and 4 bases, in that order; junction bases with no gene match: 13. The CDR3 contains 18 residues. The CDR3 bases are TGTGCCAGCAGTTCTGAGCCGGGACTAGCGACAATAAAAAACATTCAGTACTTC. This sequence encodes CASSSEPGLATIKNIQYF.

This clone was recorded only once. The CDR3 is CASSDRVGVGEQYF. The CDR3 DNA reads TGTGCCAGCAGTGACAGGGTAGGGGTAGGCGAGCAGTACTTC. The gene calls are TRBV6-6 and TRBJ2-7; TRBD1 matches 7 bases. With 5 bases clipped from V and 6 bases from J, the junction kept 10 bases outside the gene matches. Germline V gene sequence: CDR1 MNHNY, CDR2 SVGAGI (reference sequence). CDR3 length: 14 amino acids.

The rearrangement joins TRBV5-6 to TRBJ1-5; no clear D gene. CDR3 length: 14 amino acids. Trimming took off 3 bases at V and 5 bases at J, with 12 bases between the two ends. Germline CDR1 and CDR2: SGHDT and YYEEEE. The CDR3 loop reads CASSSSAFYQPQHF. The CDR3 nucleotides are TGTGCCAGCAGCTCGTCTGCGTTTTATCAGCCCCAGCATTTT. The whole variable domain, filled in from reference TRBV5-6 and TRBJ1-5, reads DAGVTQSPTHLIKTRGQQVTLRCSPKSGHDTVSWYQQALGQGPQFIFQYYEEEERQRGNFPDRFSGHQFPNYSSELNVNALLLGDSALYLCASSSSAFYQPQHFGDGTRLSIL.

The V call is TRBV12-3 or TRBV12-4, the J call TRBJ1-3; D is unresolved. The CDR3 covers 12 residues. Between the trimmed V and J ends, which lost 7 bases and 0 bases, there was a span of 4 bases. DNA for the CDR3: TGTGCCAGCACCTCCTCTGGAAACACCATATATTTT. Translation: CASTSSGNTIYF.

This chain joins TRBV30 and TRBJ2-3; 8 bases fit TRBD2. Germline-derived CDR1 and CDR2 are GTSNPN and SVGIG (reference sequence). The CDR3 is made up of 15 amino acids. With V trimmed by 4 bases and J by 0 bases, 6 bases remained unmatched. The CDR3 nucleotides are TGTGCCTGGAACCGGGGGGGTTTGAGCACAGATACGCAGTATTTT. It translates to CAWNRGGLSTDTQYF.

The V call is TRBV21-1, the J call TRBJ2-2; no DNA check was done on the table's D call, TRBD1. TRBV21-1 is tagged as a pseudogene. This CDR3 contains 16 residues. CDR3 sequence (DNA): TGTGCCAGCAGCACACCGGAAGGGAAGGGGCCCGGGGAGCTGTTTTTT. Its translation is CASSTPEGKGPGELFF.

The V gene is TRBV28, the J gene TRBJ2-1; D not certain. With 7 bases removed from V and 0 bases from J, the gap between germline ends came to 16 bases. Germline V CDR1 and CDR2: MDHEN, SYDVKM. The CDR3 sequence is 16 residues long. CDR3 sequence (DNA): TGTGCCAGCAACCTCGGGTTCAGATCCTCCTACAATGAGCAGTTCTTC. It yields the protein CASNLGFRSSYNEQFF.